This entry describes one T cell receptor (beta chain). Its antigen is unknown. This specimen comes from a study of shared clonotypes between healthy human individuals. Overall study results and limits: Represented diversity, genetic and exposure-history alike, was limited by few donors.

This CDR3 contains 15 residues. Unmatched junction bases numbered 2, after V lost 2 bases and J lost 0 bases. Per the germline V gene, CDR1 is MDHEN and CDR2 is SYDVKM. Per the original data handling: ImmunoSEQ junction-only sequences lacked quality scores, so their filtering differed. Method: immunoSEQ multiplex PCR; TCRdb's copy keeps in-frame clones and lacks some. V and J calls and clone size are those listed in that table; D and trimming were worked out from the DNA. This table has fewer than 2.5 million clones, 93% appearing once. The chain has TRBV28 and TRBJ2-7; 9 bases align to TRBD2. Sample: naive CD4+ T cells from PBMCs. Subset indicated: CD45RA+ positively selected. The sequence was collected from a man younger than 35 in good health. Some clones in this sample may be carry-over from other donors' samples. CDR3 loop: CASSLVREGSYEQYF. The CDR3 DNA sequence: TGTGCCAGCAGTTTAGTGCGGGAGGGCTCCTACGAGCAGTACTTC.